This T cell receptor (beta chain) derives from a study of cytomegalovirus exposure and HLA in healthy donors. Findings and limits, study-wide: Investigators reported fewer than 200 TCR beta chains as tied to cytomegalovirus.

Researchers ran the PCR with 60 Vbeta and 13 Jbeta primers. Only in-frame clones appear in the TCRdb table, and some are missing; sequencing was by immunoSEQ multiplex PCR. Seen here are 95,000 to 100,000 clones, less than 80% observed once, and the top ten hold 1.5% to 2.5%. The germline gives CDR1 SGHRS, CDR2 YFSETQ. Trimming took 1 base from V and 6 from J; bases not matched to a gene: 6. The CDR3 runs to 14 residues. This clone was detected a few times. Its antigen is not known. The clonotype comes from a man aged 35-49 years in good health and CMV-seronegative. Source material: PBMCs. V and J are TRBV5-1 and TRBJ2-7; 8 bases match TRBD1. CDR3 coding DNA: TGCGCCAGCAGCTTGTTTCAGGGGGCGATCGAGCAGTACTTC. It codes for CASSLFQGAIEQYF.